This T cell receptor beta chain was documented in a study of monozygotic twins with inflammatory bowel disease. Study findings and constraints: It was in IBD patients that TCRbeta diversity (inverse Simpson) was lower than in healthy co-twins.

To note about this clonotype: The antigen remains unidentified.

From its re-call of the 5' RACE reads, TCRdb lists each CDR3 protein once, without DNA. The sample is made up of approximately 210,000 distinct CDR3 sequences, and the top ten hold 7.5% to 8% of it. The CDR3 loop spans 15 amino acids. Germline V CDR1 and CDR2: MNHNS, SASEGT. The chain links TRBV6-1 to TRBJ2-3; absent DNA, TCRdb's TRBD1 call cannot be checked. This receptor was taken from a human donor with ulcerative colitis or Crohn's disease, or a healthy co-twin of an affected twin (not recorded which). Sequenced input: blood. The CDR3 is CASQVGLSRTDTQYF.